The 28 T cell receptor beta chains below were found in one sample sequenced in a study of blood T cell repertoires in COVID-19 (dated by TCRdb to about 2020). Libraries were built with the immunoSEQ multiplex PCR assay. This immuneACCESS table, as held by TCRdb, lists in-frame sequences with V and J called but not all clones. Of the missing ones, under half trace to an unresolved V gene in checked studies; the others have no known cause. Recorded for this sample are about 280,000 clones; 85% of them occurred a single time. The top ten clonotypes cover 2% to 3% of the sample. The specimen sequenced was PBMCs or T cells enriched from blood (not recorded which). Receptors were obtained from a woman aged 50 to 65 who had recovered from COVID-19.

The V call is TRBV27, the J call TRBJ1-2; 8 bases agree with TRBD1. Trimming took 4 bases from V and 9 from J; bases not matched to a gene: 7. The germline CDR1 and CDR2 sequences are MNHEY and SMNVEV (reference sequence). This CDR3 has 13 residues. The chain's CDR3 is CASSSRGRVSYTF. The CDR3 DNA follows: TGTGCCAGCAGTTCCAGGGGGCGCGTCAGCTACACCTTC.

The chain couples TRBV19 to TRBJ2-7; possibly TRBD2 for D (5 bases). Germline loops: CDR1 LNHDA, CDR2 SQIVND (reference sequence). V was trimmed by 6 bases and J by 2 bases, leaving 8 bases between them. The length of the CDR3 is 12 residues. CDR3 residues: CASSDGTYEQYF. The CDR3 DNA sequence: TGTGCCAGTAGCGACGGGACCTACGAGCAGTACTTC. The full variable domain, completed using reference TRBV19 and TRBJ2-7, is DGGITQSPKYLFRKEGQNVTLSCEQNLNHDAMYWYRQDPGQGLRLIYYSQIVNDFQKGDIAEGYSVSREKKESFPLTVTSAQKNPTAFYLCASSDGTYEQYFGPGTRLTVT.

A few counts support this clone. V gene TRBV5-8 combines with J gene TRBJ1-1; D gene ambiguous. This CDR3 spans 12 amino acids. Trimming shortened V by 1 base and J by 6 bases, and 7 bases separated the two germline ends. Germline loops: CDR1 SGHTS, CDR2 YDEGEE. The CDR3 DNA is TGTGCCAGCAGCTTGCTATCCTCTGAAGCTTTCTTT. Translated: CASSLLSSEAFF.

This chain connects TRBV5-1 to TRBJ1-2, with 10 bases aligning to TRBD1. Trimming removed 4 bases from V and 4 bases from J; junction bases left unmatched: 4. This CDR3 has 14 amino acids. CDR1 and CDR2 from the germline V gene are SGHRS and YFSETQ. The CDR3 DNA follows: TGCGCCAGCAGCCTGGACAGGGGGATCTATGGCTACACCTTC. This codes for CASSLDRGIYGYTF.

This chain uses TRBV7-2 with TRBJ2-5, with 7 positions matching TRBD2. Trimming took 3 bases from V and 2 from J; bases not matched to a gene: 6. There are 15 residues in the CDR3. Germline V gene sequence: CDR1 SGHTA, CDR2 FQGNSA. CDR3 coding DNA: TGTGCCAGCAGCTTCCAGGGAGGGCTACAAGAGACCCAGTACTTC. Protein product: CASSFQGGLQETQYF.

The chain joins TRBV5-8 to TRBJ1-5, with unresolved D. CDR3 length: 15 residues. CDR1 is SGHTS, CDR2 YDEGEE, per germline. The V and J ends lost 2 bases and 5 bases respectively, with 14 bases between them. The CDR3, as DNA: TGTGCCAGCAGCTTCCGACCAGGATGGGATCAGCCCCAGCATTTT. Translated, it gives CASSFRPGWDQPQHF. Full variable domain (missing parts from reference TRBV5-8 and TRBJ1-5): EAGVTQSPTHLIKTRGQQATLRCSPISGHTSVYWYQQALGLGLQFLLWYDEGEERNRGNFPPRFSGRQFPNYSSELNVNALELEDSALYLCASSFRPGWDQPQHFGDGTRLSIL.

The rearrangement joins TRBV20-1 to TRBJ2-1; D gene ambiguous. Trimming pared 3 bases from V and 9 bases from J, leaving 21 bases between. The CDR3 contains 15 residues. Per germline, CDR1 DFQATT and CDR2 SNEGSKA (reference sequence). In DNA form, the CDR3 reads TGCAGTGCTAGTGTCAGCAACCGAGTTCGGGTTGAGCAGTTCTTC. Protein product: CSASVSNRVRVEQFF.

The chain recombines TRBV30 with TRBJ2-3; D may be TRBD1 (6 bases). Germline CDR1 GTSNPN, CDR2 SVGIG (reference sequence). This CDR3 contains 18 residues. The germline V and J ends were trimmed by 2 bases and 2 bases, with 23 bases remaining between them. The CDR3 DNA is TGTGCCTGGAGTACCCCCCGGCGTGGGGCAGGGGCCACAGATACGCAGTATTTT. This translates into CAWSTPRRGAGATDTQYF.

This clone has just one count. CDR3: CASSLSRLHSGRDGGNEQFF. The DNA for the CDR3 is TGCGCCAGCAGCTTGTCTCGACTTCATAGCGGGAGGGATGGGGGCAATGAGCAGTTCTTC. The chain combines TRBV5-1 with TRBJ2-1; 11 nucleotides align to TRBD2. V shed 1 base, J shed 6 bases, and the junction held 18 bases outside the gene matches. The CDR3 is 20 residues long. Germline assignment: CDR1 SGHRS and CDR2 YFSETQ. Combining the CDR3 with reference TRBV5-1 and TRBJ2-1 gives the whole variable domain KAGVTQTPRYLIKTRGQQVTLSCSPISGHRSVSWYQQTPGQGLQFLFEYFSETQRNKGNFPGRFSGRQFSNSRSEMNVSTLELGDSALYLCASSLSRLHSGRDGGNEQFFGPGTRLTVL.

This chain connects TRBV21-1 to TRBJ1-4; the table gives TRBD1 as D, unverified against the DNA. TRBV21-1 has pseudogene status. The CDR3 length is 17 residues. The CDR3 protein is CASSKSPQGTHLEKLFF. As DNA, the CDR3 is TGTGCCAGCAGCAAAAGTCCACAGGGGACTCATTTGGAAAAACTGTTTTTT.

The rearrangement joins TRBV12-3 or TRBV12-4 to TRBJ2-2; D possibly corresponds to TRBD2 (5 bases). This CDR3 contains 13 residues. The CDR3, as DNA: TGTGCGACCCGGCTAGCCCCATCCGGGGAGCTGTTTTTT. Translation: CATRLAPSGELFF.

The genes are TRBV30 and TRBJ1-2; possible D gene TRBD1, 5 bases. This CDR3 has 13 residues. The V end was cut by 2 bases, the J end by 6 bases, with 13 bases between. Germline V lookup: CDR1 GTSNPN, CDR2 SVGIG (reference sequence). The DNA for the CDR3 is TGTGCCTGGAGTCAGGGTGTTAGCCATGGCTACACCTTC. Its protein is CAWSQGVSHGYTF.

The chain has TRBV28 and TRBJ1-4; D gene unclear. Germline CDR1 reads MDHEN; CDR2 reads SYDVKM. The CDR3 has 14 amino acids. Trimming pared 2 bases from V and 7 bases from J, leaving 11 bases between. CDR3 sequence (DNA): TGTGCCAGCAGTTTAGCGGCGGGAGGTGAAAAACTGTTTTTT. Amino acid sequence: CASSLAAGGEKLFF.

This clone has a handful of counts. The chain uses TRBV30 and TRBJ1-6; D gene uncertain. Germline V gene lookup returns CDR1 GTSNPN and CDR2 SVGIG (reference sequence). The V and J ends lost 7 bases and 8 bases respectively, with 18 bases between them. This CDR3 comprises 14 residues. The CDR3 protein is CAFQNTRGDSPLHF. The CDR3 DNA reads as TGTGCCTTCCAAAACACACGCGGGGATTCACCCCTCCACTTT.

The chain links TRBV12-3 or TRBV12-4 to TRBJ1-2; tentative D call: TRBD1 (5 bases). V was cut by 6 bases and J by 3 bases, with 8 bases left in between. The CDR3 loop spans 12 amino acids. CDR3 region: CASSGQDYGYTF. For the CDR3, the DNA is TGTGCCAGCAGCGGACAAGACTATGGCTACACCTTC.

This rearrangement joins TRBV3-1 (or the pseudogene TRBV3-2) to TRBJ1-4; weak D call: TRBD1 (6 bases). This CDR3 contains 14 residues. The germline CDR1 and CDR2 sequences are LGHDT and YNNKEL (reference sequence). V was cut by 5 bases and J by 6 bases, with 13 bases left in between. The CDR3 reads CASSADSLDEKLFF. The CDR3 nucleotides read TGTGCCAGCAGCGCGGACAGCCTTGATGAAAAACTGTTTTTT.

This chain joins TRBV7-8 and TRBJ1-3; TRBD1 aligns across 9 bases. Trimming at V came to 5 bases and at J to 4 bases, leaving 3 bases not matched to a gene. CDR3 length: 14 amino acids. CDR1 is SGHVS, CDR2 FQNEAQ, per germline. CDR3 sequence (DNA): TGTGCCAGCAGCGGACAGGGGACGGGAAACACCATATATTTT. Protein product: CASSGQGTGNTIYF. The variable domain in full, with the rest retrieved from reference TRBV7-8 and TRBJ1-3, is GAGVSQSPRYKVAKRGQDVALRCDPISGHVSLFWYQQALGQGPEFLTYFQNEAQLDKSGLPSDRFFAERPEGSVSTLKIQRTQQEDSAVYLCASSGQGTGNTIYFGEGSWLTVV.

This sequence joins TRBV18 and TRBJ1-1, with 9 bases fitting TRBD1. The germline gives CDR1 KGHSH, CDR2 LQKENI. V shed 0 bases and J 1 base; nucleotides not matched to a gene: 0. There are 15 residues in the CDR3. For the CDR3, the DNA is TGTGCCAGCTCACCACCGGGACAGGGGAACACTGAAGCTTTCTTT. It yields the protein CASSPPGQGNTEAFF.

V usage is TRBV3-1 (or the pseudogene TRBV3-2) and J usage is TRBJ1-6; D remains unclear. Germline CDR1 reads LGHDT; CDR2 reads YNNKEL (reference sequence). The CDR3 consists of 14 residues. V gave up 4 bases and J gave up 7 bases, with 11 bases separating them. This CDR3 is CASSPQNRNSPLHF. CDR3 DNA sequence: TGTGCCAGCAGCCCACAGAACCGGAATTCACCCCTCCACTTT.

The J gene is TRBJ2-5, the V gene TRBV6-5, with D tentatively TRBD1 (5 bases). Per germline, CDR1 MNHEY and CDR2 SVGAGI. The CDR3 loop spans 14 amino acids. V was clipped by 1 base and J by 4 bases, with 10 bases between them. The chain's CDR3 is CASSYFDSGETQYF. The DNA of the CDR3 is TGTGCCAGCAGTTACTTCGACAGTGGAGAGACCCAGTACTTC.

The CDR3 spells CASSLTGTSGDTDTQYF. As DNA, the CDR3 is TGTGCCAGCAGCTTGACAGGGACTAGCGGAGACACAGATACGCAGTATTTT. The chain has TRBV7-8 and TRBJ2-3, with 11 bases matching TRBD2. J lost 2 bases, V lost 3 bases, and 7 bases had no gene match. Germline values: CDR1 SGHVS, CDR2 FQNEAQ. This CDR3 is built from 17 residues.

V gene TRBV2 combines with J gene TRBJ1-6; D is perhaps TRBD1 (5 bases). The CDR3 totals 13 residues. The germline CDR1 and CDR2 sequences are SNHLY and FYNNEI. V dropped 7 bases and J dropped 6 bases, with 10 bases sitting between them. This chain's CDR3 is CASTGHPNSPLHF. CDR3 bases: TGTGCCAGCACCGGACACCCTAATTCACCCCTCCACTTT.

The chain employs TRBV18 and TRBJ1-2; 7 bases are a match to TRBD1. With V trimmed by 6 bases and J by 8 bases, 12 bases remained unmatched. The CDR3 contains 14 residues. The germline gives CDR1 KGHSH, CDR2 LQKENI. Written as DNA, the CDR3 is TGTGCCAGCTCCTCGACCGGGGGACAGTCCGGCTACACCTTC. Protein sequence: CASSSTGGQSGYTF.

The CDR3 here is CASSLVKGFLGTDTQYF. The CDR3 coding sequence is TGTGCCAGCAGCCTCGTCAAAGGATTTCTAGGCACAGATACGCAGTATTTT. V and J are TRBV7-2 and TRBJ2-3; D is undetermined. Trimming removed 5 bases at V and 1 base at J, with 19 bases between. This CDR3 spans 17 amino acids. Germline V gene sequence: CDR1 SGHTA, CDR2 FQGNSA.

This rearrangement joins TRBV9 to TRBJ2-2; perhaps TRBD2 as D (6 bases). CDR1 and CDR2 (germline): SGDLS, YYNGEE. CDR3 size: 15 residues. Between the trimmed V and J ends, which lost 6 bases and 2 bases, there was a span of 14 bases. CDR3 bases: TGTGCCAGCACCGCGGACGGGAGAAACACCGGGGAGCTGTTTTTT. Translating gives CASTADGRNTGELFF.

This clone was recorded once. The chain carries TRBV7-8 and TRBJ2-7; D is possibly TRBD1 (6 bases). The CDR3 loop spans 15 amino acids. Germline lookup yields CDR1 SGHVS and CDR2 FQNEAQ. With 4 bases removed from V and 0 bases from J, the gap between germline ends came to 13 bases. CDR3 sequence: CASSSQGTSSYEQYF. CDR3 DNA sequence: TGTGCCAGCAGCTCTCAGGGGACGAGCTCCTACGAGCAGTACTTC.

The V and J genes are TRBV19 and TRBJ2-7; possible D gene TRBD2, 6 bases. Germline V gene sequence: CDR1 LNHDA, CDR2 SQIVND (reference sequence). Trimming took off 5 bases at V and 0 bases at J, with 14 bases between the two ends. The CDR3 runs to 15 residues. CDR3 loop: CASSDSGAPSYEQYF. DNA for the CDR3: TGTGCCAGTAGTGATAGCGGCGCACCCTCCTACGAGCAGTACTTC.

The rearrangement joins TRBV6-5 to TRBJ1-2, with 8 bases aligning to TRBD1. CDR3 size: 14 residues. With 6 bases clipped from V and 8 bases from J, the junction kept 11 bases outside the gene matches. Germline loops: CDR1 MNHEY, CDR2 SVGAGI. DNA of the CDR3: TGTGCCAGCAGCTACGGGACAGGCGAGGAGGGCTACACCTTC. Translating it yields CASSYGTGEEGYTF.